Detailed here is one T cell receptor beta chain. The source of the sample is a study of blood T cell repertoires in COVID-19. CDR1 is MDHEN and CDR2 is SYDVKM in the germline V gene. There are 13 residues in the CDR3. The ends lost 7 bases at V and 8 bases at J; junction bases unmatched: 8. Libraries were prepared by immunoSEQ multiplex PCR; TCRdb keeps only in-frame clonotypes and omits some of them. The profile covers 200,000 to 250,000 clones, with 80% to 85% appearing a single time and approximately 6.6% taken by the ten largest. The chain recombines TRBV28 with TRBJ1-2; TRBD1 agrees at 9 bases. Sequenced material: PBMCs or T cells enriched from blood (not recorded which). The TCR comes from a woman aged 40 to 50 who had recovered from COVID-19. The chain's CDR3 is CASTTLGTGGYTF. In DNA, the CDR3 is TGTGCCAGCACCACTCTGGGGACAGGGGGCTACACCTTC.